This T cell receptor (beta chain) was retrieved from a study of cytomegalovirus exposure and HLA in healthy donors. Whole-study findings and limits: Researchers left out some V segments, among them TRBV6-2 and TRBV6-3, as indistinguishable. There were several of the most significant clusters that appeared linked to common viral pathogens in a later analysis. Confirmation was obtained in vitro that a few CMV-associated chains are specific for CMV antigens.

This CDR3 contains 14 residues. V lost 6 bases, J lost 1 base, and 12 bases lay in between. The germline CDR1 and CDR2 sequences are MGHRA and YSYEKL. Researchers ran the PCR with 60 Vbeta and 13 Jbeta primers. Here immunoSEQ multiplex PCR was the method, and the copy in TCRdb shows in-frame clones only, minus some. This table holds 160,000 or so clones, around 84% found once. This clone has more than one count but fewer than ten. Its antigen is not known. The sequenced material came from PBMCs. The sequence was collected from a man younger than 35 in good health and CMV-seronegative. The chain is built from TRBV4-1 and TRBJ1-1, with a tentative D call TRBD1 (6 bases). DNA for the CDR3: TGCGCCAGCAGGCACCTGGGGGCGAACACTGAAGCTTTCTTT. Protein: CASRHLGANTEAFF.